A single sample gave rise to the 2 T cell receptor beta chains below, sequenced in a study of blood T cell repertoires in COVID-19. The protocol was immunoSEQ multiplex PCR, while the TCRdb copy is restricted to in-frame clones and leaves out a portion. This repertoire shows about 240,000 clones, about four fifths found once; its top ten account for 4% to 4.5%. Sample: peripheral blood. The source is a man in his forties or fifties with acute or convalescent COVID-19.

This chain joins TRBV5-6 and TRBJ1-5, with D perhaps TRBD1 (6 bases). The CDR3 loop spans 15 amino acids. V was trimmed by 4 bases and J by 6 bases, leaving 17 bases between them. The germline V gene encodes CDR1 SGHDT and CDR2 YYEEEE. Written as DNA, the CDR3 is TGTGCCAGCAGCGATTGGGGGCGGGCGGGTCAGCCCCAGCATTTT. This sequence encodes CASSDWGRAGQPQHF. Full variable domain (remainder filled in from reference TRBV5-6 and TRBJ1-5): DAGVTQSPTHLIKTRGQQVTLRCSPKSGHDTVSWYQQALGQGPQFIFQYYEEEERQRGNFPDRFSGHQFPNYSSELNVNALLLGDSALYLCASSDWGRAGQPQHFGDGTRLSIL.

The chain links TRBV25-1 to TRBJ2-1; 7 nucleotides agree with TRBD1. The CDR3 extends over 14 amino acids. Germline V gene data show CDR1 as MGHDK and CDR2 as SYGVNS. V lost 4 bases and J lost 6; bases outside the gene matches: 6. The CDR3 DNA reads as TGTGCCAGCAGTGTCCCAGGGGGTACCAATGAGCAGTTCTTC. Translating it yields CASSVPGGTNEQFF. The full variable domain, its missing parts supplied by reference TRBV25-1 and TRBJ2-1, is EADIYQTPRYLVIGTGKKITLECSQTMGHDKMYWYQQDPGMELHLIHYSYGVNSTEKGDLSSESTVSRIRTEHFPLTLESARPSHTSQYLCASSVPGGTNEQFFGPGTRLTVL.